The 26 T cell receptor beta chains reported below all come from one sample, sequenced in a study of T cell changes during pregnancy in multiple sclerosis. TCRdb's table, derived via immunoSEQ multiplex PCR, lists solely in-frame clones and lacks some. The sample has fewer than 80,000 clones, around 90% seen once. The input for sequencing was CD4+ T cells from peripheral blood mononuclear cells, taken in the third trimester of pregnancy. The source of these receptors is a female donor in good health, enrolled as a control in a pregnancy study.

This clone occurred once. V gene TRBV5-4 combines with J gene TRBJ2-2, with D perhaps TRBD1 (5 bases). Germline CDR1 and CDR2: SGHNT and YYREEE (reference sequence). The V gene lost 0 bases and the J gene lost 0 bases, with 6 bases spanning the gap. The CDR3 has 15 residues. CDR3 nucleotide sequence: TGTGCCAGCAGCTTGGGCAGGGCGAACACCGGGGAGCTGTTTTTT. This translates into CASSLGRANTGELFF.

V and J are TRBV19 and TRBJ1-2, with 7 bases that match TRBD1. The CDR3 sequence is 14 residues long. Trimming removed 6 bases from V and 1 base from J; junction bases left unmatched: 5. The germline V gene has CDR1 LNHDA and CDR2 SQIVND (reference sequence). The chain's CDR3 is CASSGQAINYGYTF. Here the CDR3 DNA reads TGTGCCAGTAGCGGACAGGCGATTAACTATGGCTACACCTTC.

This chain uses TRBV15 with TRBJ1-1, with 7 bases that match TRBD1. This CDR3 spans 14 amino acids. Germline V CDR1 and CDR2: LNHNV, YYDKDF (reference sequence). V lost 4 bases to trimming and J lost 4 bases; unmatched junction nucleotides: 6. The CDR3 region is CATSMDRRGTEAFF. The CDR3 DNA reads TGTGCCACCAGCATGGACAGGAGGGGCACTGAAGCTTTCTTT.

The rearrangement joins TRBV5-4 to TRBJ1-2; D call uncertain. The CDR3 is 16 amino acids. The V gene lost 3 bases and the J gene lost 3 bases, with 18 bases spanning the gap. The germline gives CDR1 SGHNT, CDR2 YYREEE (reference sequence). The CDR3 DNA is TGTGCCAGCAGCTCACCATCCCCCCAGGTTGACTATGGCTACACCTTC. This codes for CASSSPSPQVDYGYTF.

The rearrangement joins TRBV30 to TRBJ1-6, with unresolved D. Trimming took 4 bases from V and 0 from J, leaving 19 bases between them. The CDR3 is 18 residues long. Germline CDR1 GTSNPN, CDR2 SVGIG (reference sequence). CDR3 sequence reads: CAWTPINGWSSYNSPLHF. In DNA form, the CDR3 reads TGTGCCTGGACACCCATCAACGGATGGAGCTCCTATAATTCACCCCTCCACTTT. Supplemented by reference TRBV30 and TRBJ1-6, the full variable domain reads SQTIHQWPATLVQPVGSPLSLECTVEGTSNPNLYWYRQAAGRGLQLLFYSVGIGQISSEVPQNLSASRPQDRQFILSSKKLLLSDSGFYLCAWTPINGWSSYNSPLHFGNGTRLTVT.

The table lists this clone with a count of one. The chain has TRBV7-6 and TRBJ1-1; no definite D call. Trimming shortened V by 1 base and J by 0 bases, and 9 bases separated the two germline ends. This CDR3 has 15 residues. The V gene's germline CDR1 is SGHVS and CDR2 FNYEAQ. The CDR3 sequence is CASSLVLNMNTEAFF. Here the CDR3 DNA reads TGTGCCAGCAGCTTAGTTCTGAACATGAACACTGAAGCTTTCTTT.

The gene calls are TRBV18 and TRBJ1-6, with TRBD1 matching 7 bases. The CDR3 extends over 14 amino acids. Per the germline V gene, CDR1 is KGHSH and CDR2 is LQKENI. V gave up 4 bases and J gave up 5 bases; unmatched junction bases: 2. The CDR3 protein is CASSLGQDNSPLHF. CDR3 DNA: TGTGCCAGCTCACTAGGACAGGATAATTCACCCCTCCACTTT.

The chain joins TRBV5-1 to TRBJ2-3; 10 nucleotides align to TRBD2. V was clipped by 3 bases and J by 6 bases; unmatched bases: 10. There are 16 residues in the CDR3. Germline lookup yields CDR1 SGHRS and CDR2 YFSETQ. The CDR3 nucleotides read TGCGCCAGCAGCTCTGGAGTAGCGGGGGGAGTTGATACGCAGTATTTT. As protein: CASSSGVAGGVDTQYF.

The chain combines TRBV7-8 with TRBJ1-2, with D tentatively TRBD1 (6 bases). This CDR3 comprises 15 residues. Trimming took 1 base from V and 8 from J, leaving 17 bases between them. Germline values: CDR1 SGHVS, CDR2 FQNEAQ. The CDR3 spells CASSLDPGAPYGYTF. In nucleotides, the CDR3 is TGTGCCAGCAGCTTAGATCCAGGGGCGCCTTACGGCTACACCTTC.

The chain couples TRBV7-2 to TRBJ2-5, with 14 bases aligning to TRBD2. With V trimmed by 1 base and J by 3 bases, 1 base remained unmatched. The CDR3 length is 16 residues. Germline assignment: CDR1 SGHTA and CDR2 FQGNSA. CDR3 amino acids: CASSLVTSGGEETQYF. The CDR3 DNA sequence: TGTGCCAGCAGCTTAGTGACTAGCGGGGGGGAAGAGACCCAGTACTTC.

V usage is TRBV4-3 and J usage is TRBJ2-1, with 8 bases aligning to TRBD2. CDR3 length: 14 residues. Trimming took 1 base from V and 6 from J; bases not matched to a gene: 2. Germline CDR1 is LGHNA and CDR2 is YSLEER. The CDR3, as DNA: TGCGCCAGCAGCCAAGTAGCGGGGTCCAATGAGCAGTTCTTC. As protein: CASSQVAGSNEQFF.

The CDR3 sequence is CATSRVTGQNEKLFF. CDR3 bases: TGTGCCACCAGCAGAGTGACGGGACAGAATGAAAAACTGTTTTTT. This chain links TRBV15 with TRBJ1-4; 7 nucleotides agree with TRBD1. The CDR3 runs to 15 residues. Losses at the gene ends were 1 base for V and 5 bases for J; bases not matched to a gene: 4. CDR1 is LNHNV, CDR2 YYDKDF, per germline (reference sequence).

The rearrangement uses TRBV29-1 and TRBJ2-1, with D perhaps TRBD1 (6 bases). V lost 2 bases, J lost 9 bases, and 11 bases lay in between. Germline-derived CDR1 and CDR2 are SQVTM and ANQGSEA. The CDR3 is made up of 12 amino acids. CDR3 residues: CSVEKLGAEQFF. DNA for the CDR3: TGCAGCGTTGAAAAGTTGGGGGCTGAGCAGTTCTTC.

CDR3 coding DNA: TGTGCCAGCAGCCTCGGGACAGCAAATGAAGCTTTCTTT. Protein product: CASSLGTANEAFF. The V gene is TRBV7-9, the J gene TRBJ1-1; 7 nucleotides align to TRBD1. The CDR3 spans 13 residues. The germline V gene encodes CDR1 SEHNR and CDR2 FQNEAQ (reference sequence). The V and J ends lost 5 bases and 7 bases, in that order; junction bases with no gene match: 7.

This chain uses TRBV11-2 with TRBJ1-2, with TRBD1 identical over 7 bases. The junction had 5 bases not matched to a gene; V was cut back by 5 bases and J by 2 bases. From germline, CDR1 is SGHAT and CDR2 FQNNGV. This CDR3 is built from 14 residues. CDR3 protein: CASSKSQGNYGYTF. The CDR3 DNA is TGTGCCAGCAGCAAGTCACAGGGGAACTATGGCTACACCTTC.

This chain joins TRBV18 and TRBJ2-7; D ambiguous. CDR1 is KGHSH and CDR2 is LQKENI in the germline V gene. Trimming stripped 6 bases from V and 2 bases from J, with 11 bases between. The CDR3 is made up of 13 amino acids. CDR3 in DNA: TGTGCCAGCTCCCCTCGAGGCCCCTACGAGCAGTACTTC. Protein: CASSPRGPYEQYF. Full variable domain (outside the CDR3, taken from reference TRBV18 and TRBJ2-7): NAGVMQNPRHLVRRRGQEARLRCSPMKGHSHVYWYRQLPEEGLKFMVYLQKENIIDESGMPKERFSAEFPKEGPSILRIQQVVRGDSAAYFCASSPRGPYEQYFGPGTRLTVT.

This chain links TRBV5-8 with TRBJ1-1; a possible D gene is TRBD1 (6 bases). The CDR3 extends over 14 amino acids. Germline V gene data show CDR1 as SGHTS and CDR2 as YDEGEE. Trimming cost V 4 bases and J 1 base, with 11 bases left between them. CDR3: CASSRGATNTEAFF. CDR3 DNA sequence: TGTGCCAGCAGCCGGGGGGCGACGAACACTGAAGCTTTCTTT. The full variable domain, with the rest looked up from reference TRBV5-8 and TRBJ1-1, is EAGVTQSPTHLIKTRGQQATLRCSPISGHTSVYWYQQALGLGLQFLLWYDEGEERNRGNFPPRFSGRQFPNYSSELNVNALELEDSALYLCASSRGATNTEAFFGQGTRLTVV.

The chain recombines TRBV9 with TRBJ1-1, with D unclear. Trimming shortened V by 4 bases and J by 1 base, and 11 bases separated the two germline ends. This CDR3 has 14 amino acids. Germline CDR1 reads SGDLS; CDR2 reads YYNGEE. The CDR3 region has the DNA TGTGCCAGCAGCCCAAGACACCCGAACACTGAAGCTTTCTTT. Residues: CASSPRHPNTEAFF.

The CDR3 region is CASASAGDGSSSYGYTF. The CDR3 DNA reads as TGCGCCAGCGCATCAGCAGGGGACGGCTCTTCTAGCTATGGCTACACCTTC. The chain has TRBV5-1 and TRBJ1-2; TRBD1 might be the D (6 bases). The CDR3 totals 17 residues. Germline CDR1 and CDR2: SGHRS and YFSETQ. The V gene lost 7 bases and the J gene lost 4 bases, with 26 bases spanning the gap.

This sequence joins TRBV5-6 and TRBJ1-1; D remains ambiguous. Germline-derived CDR1 and CDR2 are SGHDT and YYEEEE. This CDR3 is built from 15 residues. V was trimmed by 6 bases and J by 1 base, leaving 16 bases between them. Here the CDR3 DNA reads TGTGCCAGCAACTCGGTAAGGAGGGCGAACACTGAAGCTTTCTTT. This translates into CASNSVRRANTEAFF.

This chain joins TRBV5-4 and TRBJ1-1; 7 nucleotides line up with TRBD1. Looked up from germline, CDR1 is SGHNT and CDR2 is YYREEE (reference sequence). The trim removed 4 bases at V and 0 bases at J, leaving 9 bases unmatched. There are 16 residues in the CDR3. The CDR3 region is CASSRNLQGMNTEAFF. The DNA of the CDR3 is TGTGCCAGCAGCCGTAATTTACAGGGGATGAACACTGAAGCTTTCTTT.

The chain has TRBV5-8 and TRBJ1-2; 7 nucleotides match TRBD1. This CDR3 has 13 amino acids. Per the germline V gene, CDR1 is SGHTS and CDR2 is YDEGEE. Trimming removed 5 bases from V and 7 bases from J; junction bases left unmatched: 8. CDR3 protein: CASSFDNRGGYTF. In DNA form, the CDR3 reads TGTGCCAGCAGTTTCGATAACAGGGGTGGCTACACCTTC.

The genes are TRBV2 and TRBJ1-1; the D is unclear. This CDR3 comprises 15 residues. CDR1 and CDR2 from the germline V gene are SNHLY and FYNNEI. V lost 7 bases and J lost 1, with 16 bases in between. The DNA for the CDR3 is TGTGCCAGCATGATTAGTCGCGCCGGGAACACTGAAGCTTTCTTT. Amino acids: CASMISRAGNTEAFF. Variable domain in full (rest from reference TRBV2 and TRBJ1-1): EPEVTQTPSHQVTQMGQEVILRCVPISNHLYFYWYRQILGQKVEFLVSFYNNEISEKSEIFDDQFSVERPDGSNFTLKIRSTKLEDSAMYFCASMISRAGNTEAFFGQGTRLTVV.

The chain is built from TRBV12-5 and TRBJ1-2; 11 bases line up with TRBD1. V lost 6 bases and J lost 8; bases outside the gene matches: 11. This CDR3 has 15 amino acids. The germline V gene has CDR1 LGHNT and CDR2 FRNRAP. This chain's CDR3 is CASGPGTGGSGGYTF. The DNA of the CDR3 is TGTGCTAGTGGCCCCGGGACAGGGGGATCGGGGGGCTACACCTTC.

This clone has a handful of counts. The chain has TRBV14 and TRBJ1-2; perhaps TRBD1 as D (6 bases). Germline V gives CDR1 SGHDN, CDR2 FVKESK. V gave up 6 bases and J gave up 2 bases, with 10 bases separating them. This CDR3 spans 13 amino acids. The CDR3 DNA is TGTGCCAGCAGTCACACAGGGAACTATGGCTACACCTTC. This sequence encodes CASSHTGNYGYTF. Variable domain in full (rest from reference TRBV14 and TRBJ1-2): EAGVTQFPSHSVIEKGQTVTLRCDPISGHDNLYWYRRVMGKEIKFLLHFVKESKQDESGMPNNRFLAERTGGTYSTLKVQPAELEDSGVYFCASSHTGNYGYTFGSGTRLTVV.

The chain recombines TRBV2 with TRBJ2-5; weak D call: TRBD2 (6 bases). The V end lost 4 bases, the J end lost 5 bases, and 8 bases lay between the germline ends. This CDR3 comprises 12 residues. Per the germline V gene, CDR1 is SNHLY and CDR2 is FYNNEI. The CDR3 region is CASSAGEETQYF. CDR3 coding DNA: TGTGCCAGCAGTGCGGGGGAGGAGACCCAGTACTTC.